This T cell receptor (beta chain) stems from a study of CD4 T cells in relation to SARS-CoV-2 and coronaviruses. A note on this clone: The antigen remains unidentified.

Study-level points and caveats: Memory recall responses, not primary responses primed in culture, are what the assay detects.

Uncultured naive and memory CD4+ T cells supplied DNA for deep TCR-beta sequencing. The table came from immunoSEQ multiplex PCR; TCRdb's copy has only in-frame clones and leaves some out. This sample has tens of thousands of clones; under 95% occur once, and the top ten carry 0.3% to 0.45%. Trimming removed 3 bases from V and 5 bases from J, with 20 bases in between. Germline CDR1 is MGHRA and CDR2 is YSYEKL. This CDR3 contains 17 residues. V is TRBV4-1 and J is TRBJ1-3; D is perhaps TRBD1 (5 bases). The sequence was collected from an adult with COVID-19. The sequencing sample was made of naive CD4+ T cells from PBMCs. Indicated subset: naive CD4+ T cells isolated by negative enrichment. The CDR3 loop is CASSQLARGVLRNTIYF. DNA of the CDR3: TGCGCCAGCAGCCAGTTGGCGAGGGGCGTCCTACGAAACACCATATATTTT.